Listed below are T cell receptor beta chains from one sample, sequenced in a study of T cell responses to AZD1222 COVID-19 vaccine. The table came from immunoSEQ multiplex PCR; TCRdb's copy has only in-frame clones and leaves some out. Of around 130,000 clones in the sample, over 90% were seen once. Sequencing used peripheral blood, obtained on day 0 of AZD1222 vaccination. These receptors all come from an adult in good health. The CDR3 runs from the conserved cysteine through the conserved F or W. The order of the fields is J gene, V gene, D gene, clone size, CDR3 DNA, CDR3 protein. D genes are given only for firm matches. A clone size is listed for some rows: how often the clone was seen (once, few, many), or a class if it is expanded.

>TRBJ2-5|TRBV10-3|-|once
TGTGCCATCAGTGAGCAGAGGAGAGAGACCCAGTACTTC
CAISEQRRETQYF
>TRBJ2-7|TRBV3-1/TRBV3-2|TRBD2|-
TGTGCCAGCAGCCAGGGACTAGCGCTCCTCGAGCAGTACTTC
CASSQGLALLEQYF
>TRBJ2-5|TRBV7-2|-|-
TGTGCCAGCAGCTTAACTTACGGGGTGTTTGAGACCCAGTACTTC
CASSLTYGVFETQYF
>TRBJ2-2|TRBV13|TRBD2|-
TGTGCCAGCAGCTTATTCGGGACTAGCGGGGTTGGCGGGGAGCTGTTTTTT
CASSLFGTSGVGGELFF
>TRBJ2-3|TRBV6-5|-|-
TGTGCCAGCGGGCAGGTGGGCACAGATACGCAGTATTTT
CASGQVGTDTQYF
>TRBJ2-3|TRBV7-2|-|-
TGTGCCAGCAGCCAGGGGGGGGTCACAGATACGCAGTATTTT
CASSQGGVTDTQYF
>TRBJ2-2|TRBV12-5|-|-
TGTGCTAGTGGGCCCGGTGCGGTGAACACCGGGGAGCTGTTTTTT
CASGPGAVNTGELFF
>TRBJ1-1|TRBV7-2|-|-
TGTGCCAGCAGCTTATGGGGACGGAGGAACACTGAAGCTTTCTTT
CASSLWGRRNTEAFF
>TRBJ2-7|TRBV20-1|-|once
TGCAGTGCGCTATATCTGGGAACGACGTACTTC
CSALYLGTTYF
>TRBJ1-4|TRBV7-9|-|-
TGTGCCAGCAGCTTAGAGGTCCCGGAAAAACTGTTTTTT
CASSLEVPEKLFF